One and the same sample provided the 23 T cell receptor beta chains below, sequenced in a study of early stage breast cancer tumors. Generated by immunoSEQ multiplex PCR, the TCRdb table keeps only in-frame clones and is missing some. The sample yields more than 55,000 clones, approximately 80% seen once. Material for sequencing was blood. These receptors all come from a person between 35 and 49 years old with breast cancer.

The CDR3 DNA reads as TGTGCCAGCATCAGGACAGGTGTTACTCGGGGCTACACCTTC. This encodes CASIRTGVTRGYTF. The gene calls are TRBV2 and TRBJ1-2, with TRBD1 matching 7 bases. The length of the CDR3 is 14 residues. V lost 7 bases to trimming and J lost 8 bases; unmatched junction nucleotides: 13. Germline V gene data show CDR1 as SNHLY and CDR2 as FYNNEI.

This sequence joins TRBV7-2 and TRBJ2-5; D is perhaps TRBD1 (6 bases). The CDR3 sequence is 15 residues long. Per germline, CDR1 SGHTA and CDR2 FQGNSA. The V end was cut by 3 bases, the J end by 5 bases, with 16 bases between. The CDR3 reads CASSFDRSLRETQYF. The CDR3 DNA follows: TGTGCCAGCAGCTTCGACAGGAGTTTACGTGAGACCCAGTACTTC.

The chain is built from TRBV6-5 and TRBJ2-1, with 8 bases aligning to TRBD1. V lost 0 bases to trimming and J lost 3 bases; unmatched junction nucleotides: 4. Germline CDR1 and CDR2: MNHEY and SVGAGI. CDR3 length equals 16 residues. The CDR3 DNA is TGTGCCAGCAGTTACTCGTCAGGGGGCTTCTACAATGAGCAGTTCTTC. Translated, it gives CASSYSSGGFYNEQFF.

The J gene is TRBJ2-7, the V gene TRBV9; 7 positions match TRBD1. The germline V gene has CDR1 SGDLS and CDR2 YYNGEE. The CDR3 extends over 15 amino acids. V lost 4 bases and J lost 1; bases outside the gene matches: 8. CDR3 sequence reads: CASSPGQDPSYEQYF. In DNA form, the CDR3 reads TGTGCCAGCAGCCCCGGACAGGACCCATCCTACGAGCAGTACTTC.

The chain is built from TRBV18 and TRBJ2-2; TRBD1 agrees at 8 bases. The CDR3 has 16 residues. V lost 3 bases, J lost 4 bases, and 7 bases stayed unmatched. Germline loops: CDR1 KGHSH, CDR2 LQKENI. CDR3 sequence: CASSPGQGGSTGELFF. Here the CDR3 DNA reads TGTGCCAGCTCACCTGGACAGGGAGGAAGCACCGGGGAGCTGTTTTTT.

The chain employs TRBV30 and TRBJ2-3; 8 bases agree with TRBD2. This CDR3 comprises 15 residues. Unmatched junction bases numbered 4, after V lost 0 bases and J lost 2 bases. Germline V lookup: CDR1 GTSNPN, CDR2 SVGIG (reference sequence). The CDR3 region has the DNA TGTGCCTGGAGTGTACTTAGCGGGGACACAGATACGCAGTATTTT. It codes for CAWSVLSGDTDTQYF.

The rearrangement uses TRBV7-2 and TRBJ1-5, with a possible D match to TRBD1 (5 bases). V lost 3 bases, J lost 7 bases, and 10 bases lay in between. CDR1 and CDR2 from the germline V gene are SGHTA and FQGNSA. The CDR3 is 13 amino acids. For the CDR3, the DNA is TGTGCCAGCAGCTTGGAGGGGTTACAGCCCCAGCATTTT. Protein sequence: CASSLEGLQPQHF.

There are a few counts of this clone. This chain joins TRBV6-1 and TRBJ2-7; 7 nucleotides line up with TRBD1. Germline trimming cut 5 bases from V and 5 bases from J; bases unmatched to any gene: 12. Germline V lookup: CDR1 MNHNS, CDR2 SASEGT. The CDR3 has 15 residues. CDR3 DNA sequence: TGTGCCAGCAGTACAAGGGACAGCCCTTACGACGAGCAGTACTTC. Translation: CASSTRDSPYDEQYF.

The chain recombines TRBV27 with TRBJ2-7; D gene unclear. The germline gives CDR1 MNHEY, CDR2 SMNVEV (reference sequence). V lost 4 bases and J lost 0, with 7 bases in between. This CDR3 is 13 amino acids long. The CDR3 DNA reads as TGTGCCAGCAGTTCTGGGTCCTCCTACGAGCAGTACTTC. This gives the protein CASSSGSSYEQYF.

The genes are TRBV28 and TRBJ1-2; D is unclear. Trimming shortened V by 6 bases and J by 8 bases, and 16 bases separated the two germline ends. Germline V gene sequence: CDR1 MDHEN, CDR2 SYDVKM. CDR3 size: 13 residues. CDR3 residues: CASSRATSVGYTF. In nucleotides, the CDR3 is TGTGCCAGCAGCCGGGCTACTTCGGTCGGCTACACCTTC.

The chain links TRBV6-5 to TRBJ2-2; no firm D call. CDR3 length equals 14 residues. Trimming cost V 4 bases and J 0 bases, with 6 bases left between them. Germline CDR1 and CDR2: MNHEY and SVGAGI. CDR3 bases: TGTGCCAGCAGTTTTTACTCGAACACCGGGGAGCTGTTTTTT. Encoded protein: CASSFYSNTGELFF.

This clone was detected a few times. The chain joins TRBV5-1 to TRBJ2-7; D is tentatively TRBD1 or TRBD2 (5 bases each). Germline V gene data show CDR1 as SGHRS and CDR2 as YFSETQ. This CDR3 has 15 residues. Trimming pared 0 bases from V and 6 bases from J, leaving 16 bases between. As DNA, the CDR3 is TGCGCCAGCAGCTTGGAGGGGCGCCGGGGCGGCGAGCAGTACTTC. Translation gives CASSLEGRRGGEQYF.

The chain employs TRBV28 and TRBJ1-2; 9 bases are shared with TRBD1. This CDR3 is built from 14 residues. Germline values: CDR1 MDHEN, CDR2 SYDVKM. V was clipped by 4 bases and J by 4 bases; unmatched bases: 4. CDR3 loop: CASSSGTGFYGYTF. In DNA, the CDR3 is TGTGCCAGCAGTTCCGGGACAGGGTTCTATGGCTACACCTTC.

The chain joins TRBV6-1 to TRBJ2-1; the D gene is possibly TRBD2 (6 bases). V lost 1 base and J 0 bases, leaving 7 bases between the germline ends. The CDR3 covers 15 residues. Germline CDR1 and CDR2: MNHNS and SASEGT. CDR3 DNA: TGTGCCAGCAGTGAAGTAGCGGACTCCTACAATGAGCAGTTCTTC. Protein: CASSEVADSYNEQFF.

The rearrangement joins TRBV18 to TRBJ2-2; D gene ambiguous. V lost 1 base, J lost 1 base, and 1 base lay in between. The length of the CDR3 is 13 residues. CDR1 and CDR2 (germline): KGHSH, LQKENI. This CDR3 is CASSPQNTGELFF. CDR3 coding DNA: TGTGCCAGCTCACCACAGAACACCGGGGAGCTGTTTTTT.

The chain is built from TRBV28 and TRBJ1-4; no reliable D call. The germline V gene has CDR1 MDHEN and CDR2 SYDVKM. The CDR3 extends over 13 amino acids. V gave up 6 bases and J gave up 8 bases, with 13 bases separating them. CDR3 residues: CASSRRTWEKLFF. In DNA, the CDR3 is TGTGCCAGCAGCCGCCGGACTTGGGAAAAACTGTTTTTT.

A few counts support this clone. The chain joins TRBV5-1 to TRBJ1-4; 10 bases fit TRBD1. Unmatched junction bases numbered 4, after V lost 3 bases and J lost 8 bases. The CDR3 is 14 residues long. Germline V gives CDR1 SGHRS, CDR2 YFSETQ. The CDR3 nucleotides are TGCGCCAGCAGCTCGACAGGGGGCAGAGAAAAACTGTTTTTT. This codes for CASSSTGGREKLFF.

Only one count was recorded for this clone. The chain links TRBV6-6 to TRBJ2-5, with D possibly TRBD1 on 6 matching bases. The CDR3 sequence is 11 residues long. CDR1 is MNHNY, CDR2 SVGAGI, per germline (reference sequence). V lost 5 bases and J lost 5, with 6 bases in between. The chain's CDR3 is CASSDRETQYF. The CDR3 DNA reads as TGTGCCAGCAGTGACAGGGAGACCCAGTACTTC.

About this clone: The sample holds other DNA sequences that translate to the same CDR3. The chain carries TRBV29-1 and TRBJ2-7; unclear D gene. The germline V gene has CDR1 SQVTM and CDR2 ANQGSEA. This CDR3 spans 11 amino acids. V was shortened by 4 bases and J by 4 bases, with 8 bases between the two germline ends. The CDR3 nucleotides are TGCAGCGTTGGGGAAAGGTACGAGCAGTACTTC. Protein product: CSVGERYEQYF.

CDR3 sequence reads: CASTRGEGKGRNIQYF. CDR3 sequence (DNA): TGTGCCAGCACAAGGGGGGAGGGAAAAGGGAGAAACATTCAGTACTTC. The chain couples TRBV9 to TRBJ2-4; D is possibly TRBD2 (7 bases). The CDR3 has 16 amino acids. Germline V gene sequence: CDR1 SGDLS, CDR2 YYNGEE. Trimming shortened V by 6 bases and J by 6 bases, and 22 bases separated the two germline ends.

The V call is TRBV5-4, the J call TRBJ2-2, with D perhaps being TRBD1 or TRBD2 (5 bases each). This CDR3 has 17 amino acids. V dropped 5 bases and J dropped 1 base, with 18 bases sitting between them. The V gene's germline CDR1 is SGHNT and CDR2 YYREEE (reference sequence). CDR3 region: CASRFGSGRLNTGELFF. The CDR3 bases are TGTGCCAGCAGATTTGGATCGGGACGGTTGAACACCGGGGAGCTGTTTTTT.

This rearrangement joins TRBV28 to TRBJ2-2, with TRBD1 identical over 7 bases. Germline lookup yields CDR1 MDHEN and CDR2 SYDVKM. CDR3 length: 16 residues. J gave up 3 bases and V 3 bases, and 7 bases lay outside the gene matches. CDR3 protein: CASSFLNRGYTGELFF. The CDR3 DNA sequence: TGTGCCAGCAGTTTCCTCAACAGGGGATACACCGGGGAGCTGTTTTTT.

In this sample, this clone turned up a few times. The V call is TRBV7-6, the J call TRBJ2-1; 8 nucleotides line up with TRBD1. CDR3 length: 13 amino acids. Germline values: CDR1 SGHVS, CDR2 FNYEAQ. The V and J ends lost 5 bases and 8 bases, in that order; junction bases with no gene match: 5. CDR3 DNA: TGTGCCAGCAGCCTAGACAGGGGAGATGAGCAGTTCTTC. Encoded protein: CASSLDRGDEQFF. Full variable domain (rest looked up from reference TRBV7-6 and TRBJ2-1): GAGVSQSPRYKVTKRGQDVALRCDPISGHVSLYWYRQALGQGPEFLTYFNYEAQQDKSGLPNDRFSAERPEGSISTLTIQRTEQRDSAMYRCASSLDRGDEQFFGPGTRLTVL.